This entry features one T cell receptor beta chain sequence. Its antigen has not been determined. Per-nucleotide qualities are absent, and no much larger clonotype sits a single base away. Taken from cysteine to phenylalanine, the CDR3 has 15 residues. CDR3 DNA only is kept here, 45 bases in frame from base 1. The germline V gene specifies SGHTA as CDR1 and FQGTGA as CDR2. V is pruned by 5 bases and J by 14 bases, leaving 12 bases of the junction without a gene match. This specimen belongs to a study of T cell responses to AZD1222 COVID-19 vaccine (dated by TCRdb to 2020 to 2023). Some background on the complete study: TCR sequencing was performed for more than 230 trial participants, of whom around 210 were given two doses of AZD1222 and 26 were given two doses of MenACWY control vaccine. Trial participants were enrolled by age into 18-55, 56-69 and 70-plus year subgroups, with around 140, 26 and 57 TCR-sequenced participants respectively. Overall results and qualifications from the work: Spike-specific TCR breadth and depth rose significantly after two AZD1222 doses compared with day 0 and with MenACWY recipients. Conclusions about previously exposed vaccinees are limited because only five or six AZD1222 recipients were SARS-CoV-2 seropositive at baseline. Participants were mostly white British, with more females than males. The authors suggested clonal diversity may have been underestimated. The 56-69-year group was small, and its depth increase did not reach significance, likely because of low power. Because no day 14 peak-response samples were available, repertoires were characterized only after the peak T cell response. Nearly half of unique spike-specific TCRs reportedly recognized epitopes outside regions mutated in the B.1.351 and B.1.1.7 variants. Vaccine-associated CD4 TCRs spanned the whole spike protein, with dominant responses in regions 160-218 and 743-854.

The sample's time point label, in plain terms: about 28 days (+/-7) after the second vaccine dose. Because spike-specific TCR depth and breadth did not differ between the two schedules, AZD1222 recipients who got a second dose at roughly 4 weeks were pooled with those who got a second dose at roughly 12 weeks. Vaccinee samples were obtained from the UK trials COV001 and COV002, which included a single-blind randomized controlled phase 2/3 trial of AZD1222 (ChAdOx1 nCoV-19) in healthy adults. Trial participant PBMC samples were collected at day 0 and day 28 after the second dose for TCRbeta chain sequencing. The CDR3 regions of human TCRbeta chains were subjected to immunosequencing. Turning to the authors' computational methods: TCRs in the repertoires were compared against a reference library of SARS-CoV-2-specific TCRs that had been generated with the MIRA antigen-specificity platform. Breadth was defined as the fraction of unique TCRs that were SARS-CoV-2-associated, and depth was defined as the fraction of total T cells that were SARS-CoV-2-associated. Each spike-specific TCR was assigned to its reactive spike region and to a CD4 or CD8 class using the MIRA data. Log10-transformed breadth and depth values were compared by one-way ANOVA with Sidak's multiple comparisons tests. In its TCRdb copy, this immuneACCESS table keeps in-frame sequences only and misses some clones. Where compared with another copy, unresolved V genes explain less than half of these, and the others have no known cause. That table furnishes V, J and clone size, whereas the DNA furnished D and trimming. For this sample the table gives about 140,000 clones, of which 92% were detected only once. Clones ranked in the top ten supply less than 3.5% of the sample.

The sequencing here drew on peripheral blood, taken 28 days after the second AZD1222 dose. The V and J segments used are TRBV7-3 and TRBJ2-2; 12 central nucleotides agree with TRBD2. This receptor was obtained from an adult who received the AZD1222 COVID-19 vaccine. CDR3 reads: CASSPTGLAGRHLFF. Here is the DNA: TGTGCCAGCAGCCCGACTGGACTAGCGGGGAGGCATCTGTTTTTT.